Given below is one T cell receptor beta chain in context. Its matching antigen is unknown. Sequencing was at deep level. TCRdb's table, derived via immunoSEQ multiplex PCR, lists solely in-frame clones and lacks some. This table has some 900,000 clones, around three quarters appearing once. This sample was included in a study of shared clonotypes between healthy human individuals. Study-wide results and limits: For sorted subsets, rarefaction showed incomplete sequencing despite large depth. Represented genetic and exposure-history diversity was restricted by having few donors. Sequencing depth was predicted to influence how clonotypes are shared among donors.

V gave up 0 bases and J gave up 11 bases, with 8 bases separating them. This CDR3 is 10 amino acids long. CDR1 is SQVTM, CDR2 ANQGSEA, per germline. The sequenced sample was memory CD4+ T cells sorted from blood. Subset here: CD45RA-negative fraction. The clonotype originates from a man between 18 and 35 years old in good health. V usage is TRBV29-1 and J usage is TRBJ2-7; perhaps TRBD1 as D (5 bases). CDR3 nucleotides: TGCAGCGTTGAAGAAGGGGCAGAGTACTTC. Translating it yields CSVEEGAEYF.